This TCR beta chain stems from a study of T and B cells in COVID-19 patients. This CDR3 is 18 amino acids long. Germline lookup yields CDR1 MGHDK and CDR2 SYGVNS. V shed 3 bases and J 1 base; nucleotides not matched to a gene: 7. Whole-study results and caveats: In COVID-19 patients, T cell receptor beta variable and joining gene use was reportedly strongly skewed. Of 2,331 TCR clusters found only in the recovered cohort, fewer than 40 had low generation probability. Early severe-case samples and blood from mildly ill patients during symptoms were in short supply.

Multiplex PCR with BIOMED2 TRB-A/B primer pools amplified TRB rearrangements. TCRdb reprocessed the multiplex PCR reads with MiXCR, giving one entry per CDR3 protein. Seen here are approximately 4,100 distinct CDR3 sequences, roughly 20% observed once, and the top ten hold approximately 28%. As concerns this clonotype: Its antigen is currently unknown.

Each TRB amplification used roughly 250-550 ng of genomic DNA from blood. The origin of this receptor is a human donor with active COVID-19. The V call is TRBV25-1, the J call TRBJ2-6, with 9 positions matching TRBD1. The specimen was blood. CDR3 residues: CASSDPGTGQSGANVLTF. The CDR3 DNA reads as TGTGCCAGCAGTGACCCCGGGACAGGGCAATCTGGGGCCAACGTCCTGACTTTC.